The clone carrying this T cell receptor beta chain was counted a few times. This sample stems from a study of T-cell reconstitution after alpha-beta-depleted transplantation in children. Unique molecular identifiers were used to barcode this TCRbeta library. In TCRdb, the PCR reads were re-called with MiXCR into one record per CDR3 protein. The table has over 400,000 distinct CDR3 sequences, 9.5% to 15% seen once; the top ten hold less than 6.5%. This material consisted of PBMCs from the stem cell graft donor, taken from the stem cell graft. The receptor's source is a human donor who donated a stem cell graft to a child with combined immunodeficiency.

In DNA, the CDR3 is TGTGCCTGGACCCAAGTAGGCGGGGGGGCCGCGGATGAGCAGTTCTTC. Protein: CAWTQVGGGAADEQFF. This chain links TRBV30 with TRBJ2-1; 9 bases align to TRBD2. The CDR3 length is 16 residues. The ends lost 4 bases at V and 8 bases at J; junction bases unmatched: 15. Germline CDR1 GTSNPN, CDR2 SVGIG (reference sequence).